This T cell receptor beta chain was retrieved from a study of cytomegalovirus exposure and HLA in healthy donors. Sampled while nominally healthy, donors likely had unrecorded immune exposures. Study-level points and caveats: Other equally common chains were less clonally expanded than HLA-associated TCR beta chains, a later analysis showed. Among TCR beta chains, those listed as cytomegalovirus-associated numbered around 180.

Remarks on this clone: Its antigen remains unknown.

V was pared by 5 bases and J by 7 bases, with 8 bases of the junction left unmatched. The CDR3 runs to 15 residues. Germline-derived CDR1 and CDR2 are SGHTA and FQGNSA. The PCR had 60 Vbeta and 13 Jbeta primers. Data came from immunoSEQ multiplex PCR; TCRdb stores just in-frame clones and leaves some out. The table shows approximately 91,000 clones, with around 84% occurring only once. The sequencing sample was made of PBMCs. The chain carries TRBV7-2 and TRBJ1-5; 10 bases match TRBD1. The receptor's source is a human donor in good health. The CDR3 coding sequence is TGTGCCAGCAGCCTGGACGGGACAGGGGACCAGCCCCAGCATTTT. Protein sequence: CASSLDGTGDQPQHF.